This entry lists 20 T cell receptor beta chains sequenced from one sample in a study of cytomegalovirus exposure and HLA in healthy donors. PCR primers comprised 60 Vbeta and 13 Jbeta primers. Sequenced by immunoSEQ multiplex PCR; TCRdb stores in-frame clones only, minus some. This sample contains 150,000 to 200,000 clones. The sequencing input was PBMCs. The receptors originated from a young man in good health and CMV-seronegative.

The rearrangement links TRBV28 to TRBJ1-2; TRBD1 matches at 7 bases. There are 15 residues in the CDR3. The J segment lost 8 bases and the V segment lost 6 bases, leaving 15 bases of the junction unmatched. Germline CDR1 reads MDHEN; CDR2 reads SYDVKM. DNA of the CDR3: TGTGCCAGCAGCGACCAGACAGGGCACCAGTGGGGCTACACCTTC. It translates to CASSDQTGHQWGYTF.

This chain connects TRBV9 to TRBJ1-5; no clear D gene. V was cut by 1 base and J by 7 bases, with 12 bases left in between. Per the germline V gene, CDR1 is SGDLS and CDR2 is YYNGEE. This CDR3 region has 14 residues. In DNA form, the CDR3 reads TGTGCCAGCAGCGTACATGAGGTCTCCCAGCCCCAGCATTTT. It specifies CASSVHEVSQPQHF.

CDR3 protein: CSVGDGGKTQYF. The CDR3 nucleotides are TGCAGCGTTGGTGACGGGGGAAAGACCCAGTACTTC. This rearrangement joins TRBV29-1 to TRBJ2-5; D perhaps matches TRBD2 (6 bases). The CDR3 runs 12 residues. V was pared by 4 bases and J by 6 bases, with 12 bases between. Germline assignment: CDR1 SQVTM and CDR2 ANQGSEA.

The CDR3 sequence is CASSDNLSNTEAFF. The CDR3 coding sequence is TGTGCCAGCAGTGATAACCTCAGTAACACTGAAGCTTTCTTT. V and J are TRBV6-1 and TRBJ1-1; D remains unclear. This CDR3 region has 14 residues. Looked up from germline, CDR1 is MNHNS and CDR2 is SASEGT. The V and J ends lost 3 bases and 2 bases respectively, with 10 bases between them.

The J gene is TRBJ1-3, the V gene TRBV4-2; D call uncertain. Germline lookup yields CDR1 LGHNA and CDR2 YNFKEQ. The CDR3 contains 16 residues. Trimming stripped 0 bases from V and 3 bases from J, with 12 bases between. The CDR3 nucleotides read TGTGCCAGCAGCCAAGAATCAACGCGAGGTGGAAACACCATATATTTT. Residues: CASSQESTRGGNTIYF.

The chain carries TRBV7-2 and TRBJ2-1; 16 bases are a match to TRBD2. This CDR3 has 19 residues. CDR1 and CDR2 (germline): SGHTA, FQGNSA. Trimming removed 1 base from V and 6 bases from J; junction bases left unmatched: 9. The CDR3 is CASSLEWGLAGGPFNEQFF. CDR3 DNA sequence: TGTGCCAGCAGCTTAGAGTGGGGACTAGCGGGAGGGCCGTTCAATGAGCAGTTCTTC.

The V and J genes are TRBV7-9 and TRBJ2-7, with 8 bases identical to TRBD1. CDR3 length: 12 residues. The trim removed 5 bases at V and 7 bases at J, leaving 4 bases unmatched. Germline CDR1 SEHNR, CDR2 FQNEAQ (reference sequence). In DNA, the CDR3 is TGTGCCAGCAGCAGGACAGGGAGTGAGCAGTACTTC. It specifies CASSRTGSEQYF.

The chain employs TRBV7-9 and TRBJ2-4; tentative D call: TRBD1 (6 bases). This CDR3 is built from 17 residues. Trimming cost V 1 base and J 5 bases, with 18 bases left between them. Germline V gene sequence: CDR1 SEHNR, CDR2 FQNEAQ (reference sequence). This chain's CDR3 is CASSLGGAGVSENIQYF. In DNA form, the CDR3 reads TGTGCCAGCAGCTTAGGTGGGGCAGGGGTTTCGGAAAACATTCAGTACTTC.

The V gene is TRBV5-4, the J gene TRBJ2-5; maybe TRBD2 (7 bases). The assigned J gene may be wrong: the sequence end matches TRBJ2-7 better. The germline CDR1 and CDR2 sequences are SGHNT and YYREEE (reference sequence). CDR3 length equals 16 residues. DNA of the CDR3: TGTGCCAGCAGCTTCGGTAACAGGGTGGGGGGGTACGAGCAGTACTTC. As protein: CASSFGNRVGGYEQYF.

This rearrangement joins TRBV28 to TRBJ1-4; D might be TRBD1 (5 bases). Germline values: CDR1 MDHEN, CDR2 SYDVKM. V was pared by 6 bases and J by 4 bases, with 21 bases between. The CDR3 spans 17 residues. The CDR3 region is CASRERQKGFFNEKLFF. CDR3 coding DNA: TGTGCCAGCAGGGAAAGACAAAAGGGGTTCTTTAATGAAAAACTGTTTTTT.

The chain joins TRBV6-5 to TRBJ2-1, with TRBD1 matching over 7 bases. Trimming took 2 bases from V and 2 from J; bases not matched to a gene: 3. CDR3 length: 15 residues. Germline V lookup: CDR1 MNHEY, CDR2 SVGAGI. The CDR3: CASSYGDSPYNEQFF. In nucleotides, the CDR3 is TGTGCCAGCAGTTACGGGGACAGTCCCTACAATGAGCAGTTCTTC.

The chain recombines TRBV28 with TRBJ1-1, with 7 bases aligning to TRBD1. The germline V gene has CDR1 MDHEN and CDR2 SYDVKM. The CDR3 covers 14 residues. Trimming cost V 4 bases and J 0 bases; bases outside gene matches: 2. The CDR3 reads CASSSTGLNTEAFF. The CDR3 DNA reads TGTGCCAGCAGTTCGACAGGGTTGAACACTGAAGCTTTCTTT. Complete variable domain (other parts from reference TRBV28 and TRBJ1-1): DVKVTQSSRYLVKRTGEKVFLECVQDMDHENMFWYRQDPGLGLRLIYFSYDVKMKEKGDIPEGYSVSREKKERFSLILESASTNQTSMYLCASSSTGLNTEAFFGQGTRLTVV.

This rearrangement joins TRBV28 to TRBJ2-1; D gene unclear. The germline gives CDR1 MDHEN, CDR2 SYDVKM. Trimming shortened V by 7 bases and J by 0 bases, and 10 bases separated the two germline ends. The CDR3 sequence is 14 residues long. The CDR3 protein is CASTAVSSYNEQFF. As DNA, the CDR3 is TGTGCCAGCACCGCGGTGAGCTCCTACAATGAGCAGTTCTTC. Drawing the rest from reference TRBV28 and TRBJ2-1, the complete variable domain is DVKVTQSSRYLVKRTGEKVFLECVQDMDHENMFWYRQDPGLGLRLIYFSYDVKMKEKGDIPEGYSVSREKKERFSLILESASTNQTSMYLCASTAVSSYNEQFFGPGTRLTVL.

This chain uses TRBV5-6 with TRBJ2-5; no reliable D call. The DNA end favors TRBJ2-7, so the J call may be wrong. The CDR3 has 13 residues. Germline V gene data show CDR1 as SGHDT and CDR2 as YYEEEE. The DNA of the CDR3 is TGTGCCAGCAGCTTGGTAACTGGAGACGAGCAGTACTTC. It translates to CASSLVTGDEQYF.

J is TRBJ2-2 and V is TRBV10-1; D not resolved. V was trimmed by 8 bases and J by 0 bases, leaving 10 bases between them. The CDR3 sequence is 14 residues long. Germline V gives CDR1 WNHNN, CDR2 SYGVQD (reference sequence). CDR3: CASSAGSNTGELFF. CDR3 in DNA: TGCGCCAGCTCAGCCGGGTCGAACACCGGGGAGCTGTTTTTT.

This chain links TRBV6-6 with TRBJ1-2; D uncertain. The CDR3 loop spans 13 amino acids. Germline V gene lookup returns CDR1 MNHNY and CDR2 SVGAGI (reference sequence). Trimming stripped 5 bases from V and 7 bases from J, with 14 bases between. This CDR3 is CASSNPGFGGYTF. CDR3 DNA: TGTGCCAGCAGTAACCCAGGATTTGGTGGCTACACCTTC.

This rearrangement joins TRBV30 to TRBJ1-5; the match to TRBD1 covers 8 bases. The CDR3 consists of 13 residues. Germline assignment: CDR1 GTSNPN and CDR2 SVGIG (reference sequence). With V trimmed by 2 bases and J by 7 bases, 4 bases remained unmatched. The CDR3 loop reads CAWSPDRDQPQHF. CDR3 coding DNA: TGTGCCTGGAGTCCGGACAGGGACCAGCCCCAGCATTTT.

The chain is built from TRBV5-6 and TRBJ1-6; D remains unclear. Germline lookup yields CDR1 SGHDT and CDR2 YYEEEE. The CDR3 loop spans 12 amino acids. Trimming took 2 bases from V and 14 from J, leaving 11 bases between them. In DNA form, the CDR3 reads TGTGCCAGCAGCTTCGGTGGCGGGGCCCTCCACTTT. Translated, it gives CASSFGGGALHF.

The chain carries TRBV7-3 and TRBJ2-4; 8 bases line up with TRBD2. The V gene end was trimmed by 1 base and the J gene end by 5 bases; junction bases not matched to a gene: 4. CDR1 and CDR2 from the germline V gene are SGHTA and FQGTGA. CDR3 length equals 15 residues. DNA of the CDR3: TGTGCCAGCAGCTTAAGTGGGACTAGGGAAAACATTCAGTACTTC. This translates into CASSLSGTRENIQYF.

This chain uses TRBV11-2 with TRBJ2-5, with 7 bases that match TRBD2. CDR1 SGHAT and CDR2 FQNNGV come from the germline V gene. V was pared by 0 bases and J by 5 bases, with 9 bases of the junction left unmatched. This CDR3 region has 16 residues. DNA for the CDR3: TGTGCCAGCAGCTTAGAAAGACTAGCTTTTGGGGAGACCCAGTACTTC. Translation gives CASSLERLAFGETQYF. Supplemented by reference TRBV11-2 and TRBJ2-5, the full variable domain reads EAGVAQSPRYKIIEKRQSVAFWCNPISGHATLYWYQQILGQGPKLLIQFQNNGVVDDSQLPKDRFSAERLKGVDSTLKIQPAKLEDSAVYLCASSLERLAFGETQYFGPGTRLLVL.